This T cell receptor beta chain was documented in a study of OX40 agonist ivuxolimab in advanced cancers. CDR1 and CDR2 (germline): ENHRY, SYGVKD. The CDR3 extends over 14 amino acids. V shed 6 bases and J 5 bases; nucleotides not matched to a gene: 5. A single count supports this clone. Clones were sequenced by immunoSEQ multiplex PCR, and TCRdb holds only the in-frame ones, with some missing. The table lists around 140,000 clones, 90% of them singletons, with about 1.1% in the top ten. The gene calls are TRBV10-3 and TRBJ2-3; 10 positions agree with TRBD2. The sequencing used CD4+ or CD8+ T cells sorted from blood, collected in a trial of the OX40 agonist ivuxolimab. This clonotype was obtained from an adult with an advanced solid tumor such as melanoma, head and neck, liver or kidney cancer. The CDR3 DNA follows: TGTGCCATCAGGGCTAGCGGGAGTAGAGATACGCAGTATTTT. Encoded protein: CAIRASGSRDTQYF.